This TCR beta chain was found in a study of blood T cell repertoires in COVID-19. The assay was immunoSEQ multiplex PCR, and TCRdb's table has in-frame clones only and misses some. This sample has 55,000 or so clones; approximately 90% occur once, and the top ten carry about 6%. With 2 bases removed from V and 7 bases from J, the gap between germline ends came to 9 bases. The germline V gene encodes CDR1 LGHDT and CDR2 YNNKEL (reference sequence). This CDR3 has 13 residues. The sample was peripheral blood. The TCR originated in a man between 40 and 49 years old with acute or convalescent COVID-19. The gene calls are TRBV3-1 (or the pseudogene TRBV3-2) and TRBJ1-5; D unclear. Here the CDR3 reads CASSQFIRQPQHF. DNA of the CDR3: TGTGCCAGCAGCCAATTTATTCGGCAGCCCCAGCATTTT.